This TCR beta chain was recovered during a study of blood T cell repertoires in COVID-19. Study in general: Sites across the United States, Italy and Spain contributed samples from acute and convalescent COVID-19.

This CDR3 is built from 13 residues. Between the trimmed V and J ends, which lost 5 bases and 4 bases, there was a span of 12 bases. Germline CDR1 is LGHDT and CDR2 is YNNKEL (reference sequence). Authors' analysis steps: From reference gene primer amplification, estimates of nucleated cell counts were derived. Profiled with immunoSEQ multiplex PCR; TCRdb holds only in-frame clones, not every one. That table supplies the V and J calls and clone size; D and trimming were determined from the DNA. The sample has 250,000 to 300,000 clones, around 89% seen once. Seattle's cohort entered during active infection and was followed longitudinally.

This clonotype originated in a woman aged 50 to 60 with COVID-19, enrolled during active disease. The sample was peripheral blood. This chain uses TRBV3-1 (or the pseudogene TRBV3-2) with TRBJ2-7; D possibly corresponds to TRBD1 (6 bases). In DNA, the CDR3 is TGTGCCAGCAGCTGGACAGTAAGATACGAGCAGTACTTC. Protein: CASSWTVRYEQYF.